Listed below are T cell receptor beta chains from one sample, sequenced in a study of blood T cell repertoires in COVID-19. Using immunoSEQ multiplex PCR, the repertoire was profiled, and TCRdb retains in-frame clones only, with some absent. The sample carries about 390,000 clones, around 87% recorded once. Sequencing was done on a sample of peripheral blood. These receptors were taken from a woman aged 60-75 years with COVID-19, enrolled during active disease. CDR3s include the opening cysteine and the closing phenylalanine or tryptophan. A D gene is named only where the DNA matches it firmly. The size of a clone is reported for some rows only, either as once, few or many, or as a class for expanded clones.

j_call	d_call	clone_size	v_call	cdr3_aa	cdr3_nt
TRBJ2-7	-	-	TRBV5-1	CASSVLPGAEQYF	TGCGCCAGCAGCGTCCTTCCGGGAGCCGAGCAGTACTTC
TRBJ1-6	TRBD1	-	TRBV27	CASSAGTVSSPLHF	TGTGCCAGCAGTGCAGGGACAGTGAGTTCACCCCTCCACTTT
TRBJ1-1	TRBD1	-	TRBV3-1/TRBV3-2	CASSHLGQGDEAFF	TGTGCCAGCAGCCACTTGGGACAGGGTGATGAAGCTTTCTTT
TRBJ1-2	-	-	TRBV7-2	CASDLAGLGGYTF	TGTGCCAGCGACCTTGCGGGGCTGGGGGGCTACACCTTC
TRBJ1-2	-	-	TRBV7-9	CASSLRDGGRIYGYTF	TGTGCCAGCAGCTTAAGGGACGGGGGTAGAATCTATGGCTACACCTTC
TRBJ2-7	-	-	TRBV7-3	CASSLLAGGDEQYF	TGTGCCAGCAGCCTACTAGCAGGGGGAGACGAGCAGTACTTC
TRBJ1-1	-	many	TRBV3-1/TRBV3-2	CASSQEDYGNTEAFF	TGTGCCAGCAGCCAAGAGGACTATGGGAACACTGAAGCTTTCTTT
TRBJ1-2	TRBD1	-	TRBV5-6	CASSLGQGTYTF	TGTGCCAGCAGCTTGGGACAGGGAACCTACACCTTC
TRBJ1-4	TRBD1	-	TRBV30	CAWSGQLGEKLFF	TGTGCCTGGTCGGGACAGCTCGGGGAAAAACTGTTTTTT
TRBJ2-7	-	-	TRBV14	CASSQGWRVEDEQYF	TGTGCCAGCAGCCAGGGATGGAGGGTCGAGGACGAGCAGTACTTC
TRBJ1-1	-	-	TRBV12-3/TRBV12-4	CASRTTGNTEAFF	TGTGCCAGCAGAACCACAGGGAACACTGAAGCTTTCTTT
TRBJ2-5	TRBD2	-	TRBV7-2	CASSRGLAGGGKETQYF	TGTGCCAGCAGCAGAGGACTAGCGGGGGGGGGCAAAGAGACCCAGTACTTC
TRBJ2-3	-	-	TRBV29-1	CSVLSAWGPGVPDTQYF	TGCAGCGTTTTATCCGCTTGGGGACCGGGGGTCCCAGATACGCAGTATTTT
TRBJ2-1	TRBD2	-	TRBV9	CASSLTSGGYNEQFF	TGTGCCAGCAGCCTGACTAGCGGGGGATACAATGAGCAGTTCTTC
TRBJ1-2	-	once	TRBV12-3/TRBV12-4	CASSFRGSYGYTF	TGTGCCAGCAGTTTTCGGGGAAGCTATGGCTACACCTTC
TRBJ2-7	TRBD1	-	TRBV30	CAWSRTGADEQYF	TGTGCCTGGAGCCGGACAGGGGCCGACGAGCAGTACTTC
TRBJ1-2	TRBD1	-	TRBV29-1	CSVEEYSTGTEGYTF	TGCAGCGTTGAAGAATATTCGACAGGGACTGAGGGCTACACCTTC
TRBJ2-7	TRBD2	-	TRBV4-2	CASSLGLVTSYEQYF	TGTGCCAGCAGCCTGGGACTAGTGACCTCCTACGAGCAGTACTTC
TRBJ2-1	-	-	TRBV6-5	CASSYQQGYNEQFF	TGTGCCAGCAGTTACCAACAGGGCTACAATGAGCAGTTCTTC
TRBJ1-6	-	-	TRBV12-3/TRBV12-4	CASSLPNSPLHF	TGTGCCAGCAGTTTACCAAATTCACCCCTCCACTTT
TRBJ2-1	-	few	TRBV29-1	CSVEERGPQFF	TGCAGCGTTGAAGAGCGGGGCCCGCAGTTCTTC
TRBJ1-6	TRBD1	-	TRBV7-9	CASSPDPQGRINSPLHF	TGTGCCAGCAGCCCAGATCCACAGGGGCGTATTAATTCACCCCTCCACTTT
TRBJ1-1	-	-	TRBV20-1	CSAGGSTEAFF	TGCAGTGCGGGAGGGAGCACTGAAGCTTTCTTT
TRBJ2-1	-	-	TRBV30	CAWSVPQMSRGEQFF	TGTGCCTGGAGTGTACCCCAGATGAGTCGGGGTGAGCAGTTCTTC